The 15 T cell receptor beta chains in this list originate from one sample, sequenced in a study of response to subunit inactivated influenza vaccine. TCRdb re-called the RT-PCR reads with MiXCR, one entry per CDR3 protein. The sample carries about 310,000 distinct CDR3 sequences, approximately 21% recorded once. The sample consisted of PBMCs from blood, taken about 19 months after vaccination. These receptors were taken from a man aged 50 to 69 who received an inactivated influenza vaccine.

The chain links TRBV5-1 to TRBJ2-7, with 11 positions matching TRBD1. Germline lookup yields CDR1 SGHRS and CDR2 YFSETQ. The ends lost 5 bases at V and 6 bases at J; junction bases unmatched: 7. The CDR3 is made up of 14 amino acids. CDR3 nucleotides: TGCGCCAGCAGGATCCGGACAGGGGGCGTCGAGCAGTACTTC. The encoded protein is CASRIRTGGVEQYF.

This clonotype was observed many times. The CDR3 sequence: CASSQGPNYGYTF. The CDR3, as DNA: TGTGCCAGCAGCCAAGGGCCCAACTATGGCTACACCTTC. The chain links TRBV4-2 to TRBJ1-2; D is ambiguous. Germline V gene sequence: CDR1 LGHNA, CDR2 YNFKEQ. The CDR3 has 13 amino acids. Deletions cut 1 base from V and 2 bases from J, with 5 bases between.

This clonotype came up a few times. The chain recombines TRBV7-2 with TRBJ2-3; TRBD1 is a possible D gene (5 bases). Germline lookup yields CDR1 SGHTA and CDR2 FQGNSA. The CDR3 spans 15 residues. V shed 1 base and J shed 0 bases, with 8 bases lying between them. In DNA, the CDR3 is TGTGCCAGCAGCTTAGTTGGGGCCAGCACAGATACGCAGTATTTT. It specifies CASSLVGASTDTQYF. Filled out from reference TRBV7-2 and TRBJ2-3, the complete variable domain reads GAGVSQSPSNKVTEKGKDVELRCDPISGHTALYWYRQSLGQGLEFLIYFQGNSAPDKSGLPSDRFSAERTGGSVSTLTIQRTQQEDSAVYLCASSLVGASTDTQYFGPGTRLTVL.

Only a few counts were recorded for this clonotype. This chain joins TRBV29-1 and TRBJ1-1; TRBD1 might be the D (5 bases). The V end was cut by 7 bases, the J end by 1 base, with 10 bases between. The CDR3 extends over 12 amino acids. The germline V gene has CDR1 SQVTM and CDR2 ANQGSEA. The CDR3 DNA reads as TGCAGCGGTGGACACTCGAACACTGAAGCTTTCTTT. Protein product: CSGGHSNTEAFF.

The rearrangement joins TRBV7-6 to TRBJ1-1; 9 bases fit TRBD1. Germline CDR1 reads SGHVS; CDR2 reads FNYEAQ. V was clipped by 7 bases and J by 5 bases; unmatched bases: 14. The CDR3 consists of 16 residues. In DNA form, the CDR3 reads TGTGCCAGCACCACGGGAACAGGGGGCACGAGGACTGAAGCTTTCTTT. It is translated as CASTTGTGGTRTEAFF.

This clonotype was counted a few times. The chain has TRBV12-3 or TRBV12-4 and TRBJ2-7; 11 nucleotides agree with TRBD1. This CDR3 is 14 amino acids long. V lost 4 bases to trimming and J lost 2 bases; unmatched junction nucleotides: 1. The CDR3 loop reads CASSSGQGAYEQYF. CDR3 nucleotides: TGTGCCAGCAGTTCGGGACAGGGGGCCTACGAGCAGTACTTC.

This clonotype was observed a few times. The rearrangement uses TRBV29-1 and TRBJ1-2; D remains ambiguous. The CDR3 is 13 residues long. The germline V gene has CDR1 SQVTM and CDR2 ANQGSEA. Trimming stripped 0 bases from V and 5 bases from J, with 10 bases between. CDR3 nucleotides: TGCAGCGTTGAAGATGTCTCTTCTTATGGCTACACCTTC. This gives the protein CSVEDVSSYGYTF.

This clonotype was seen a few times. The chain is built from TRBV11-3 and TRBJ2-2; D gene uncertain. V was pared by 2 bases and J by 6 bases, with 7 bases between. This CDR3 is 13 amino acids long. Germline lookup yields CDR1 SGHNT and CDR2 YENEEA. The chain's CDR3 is CASSLSYAGELFF. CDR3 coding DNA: TGTGCCAGCAGCTTATCTTACGCCGGGGAGCTGTTTTTT.

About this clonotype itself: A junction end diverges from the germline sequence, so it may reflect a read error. Here the CDR3 reads CGVGFRAEAFF. The DNA for the CDR3 is TGCGGCGTAGGGTTCCGGGCTGAAGCTTTCTTT. The rearrangement links TRBV29-1 to TRBJ1-1; D gene unclear. Per the germline V gene, CDR1 is SQVTM and CDR2 is ANQGSEA. This CDR3 contains 11 residues.

The CDR3 coding sequence is TGTGCCAGCGGTGTCCCCAGGGGAACCACAGATACGCAGTATTTT. Its translation is CASGVPRGTTDTQYF. J is TRBJ2-3 and V is TRBV6-1, with a tentative D call TRBD1 (6 bases). The CDR3 is 15 residues long. CDR1 MNHNS and CDR2 SASEGT come from the germline V gene. The V end lost 8 bases, the J end lost 2 bases, and 17 bases lay between the germline ends.

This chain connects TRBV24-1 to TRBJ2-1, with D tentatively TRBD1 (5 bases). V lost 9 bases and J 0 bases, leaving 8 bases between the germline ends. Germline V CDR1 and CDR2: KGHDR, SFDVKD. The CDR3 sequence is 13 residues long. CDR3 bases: TGTGCCACCCAGGGTAGCTCCTACAATGAGCAGTTCTTC. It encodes CATQGSSYNEQFF.

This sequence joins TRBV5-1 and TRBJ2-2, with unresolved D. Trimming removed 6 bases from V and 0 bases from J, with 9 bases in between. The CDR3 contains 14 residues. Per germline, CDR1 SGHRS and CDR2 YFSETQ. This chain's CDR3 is CASTPTANTGELFF. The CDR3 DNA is TGCGCCAGCACCCCGACTGCGAACACCGGGGAGCTGTTTTTT. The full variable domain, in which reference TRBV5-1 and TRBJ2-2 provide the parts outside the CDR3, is KAGVTQTPRYLIKTRGQQVTLSCSPISGHRSVSWYQQTPGQGLQFLFEYFSETQRNKGNFPGRFSGRQFSNSRSEMNVSTLELGDSALYLCASTPTANTGELFFGEGSRLTVL.

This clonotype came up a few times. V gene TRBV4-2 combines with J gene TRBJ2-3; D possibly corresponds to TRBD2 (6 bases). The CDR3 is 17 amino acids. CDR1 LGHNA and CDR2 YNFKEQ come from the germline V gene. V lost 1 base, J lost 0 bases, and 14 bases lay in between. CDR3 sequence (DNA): TGTGCCAGCAGCCAAGTTTCCAGCGGGCGAAGCACAGATACGCAGTATTTT. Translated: CASSQVSSGRSTDTQYF.

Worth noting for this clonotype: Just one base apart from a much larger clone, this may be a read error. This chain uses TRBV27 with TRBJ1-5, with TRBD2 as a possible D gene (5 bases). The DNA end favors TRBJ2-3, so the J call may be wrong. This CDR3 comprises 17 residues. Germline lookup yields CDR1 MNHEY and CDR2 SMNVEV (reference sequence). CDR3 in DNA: TGTGCCAGCAGCCAAAACCGCATCTTGCGGGTAGACCAGCCCCAGTATTTT. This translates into CASSQNRILRVDQPQYF.

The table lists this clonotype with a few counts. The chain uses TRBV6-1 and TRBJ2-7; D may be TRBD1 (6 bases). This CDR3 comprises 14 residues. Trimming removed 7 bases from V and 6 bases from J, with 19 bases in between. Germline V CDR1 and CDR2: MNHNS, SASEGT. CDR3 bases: TGTGCCAGCAACTATCGGGGTCAGGGGAGCGAGCAGTACTTC. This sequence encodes CASNYRGQGSEQYF.